These T cell receptor beta chains were read from a single sample in a study of blood T cell repertoires in COVID-19. TCRdb's table, derived via immunoSEQ multiplex PCR, lists solely in-frame clones and lacks some. The sample lists 100,000 to 150,000 clones, about 78% occurring once. Sequencing was carried out using peripheral blood. These receptors came from a man between 65 and 85 years old with acute or convalescent COVID-19. CDR3s include the opening cysteine and the closing phenylalanine or tryptophan. Each record gives: D gene, clone size, CDR3 length, V gene, J gene, CDR3 protein, CDR3 DNA. A D gene is named only where the DNA matches it firmly. For some rows the clone size is stated as once, few or many, or as a class when expanded; others skip it.

D: TRBD2; size: -; length: 15; V: TRBV9; J: TRBJ2-3; CDR3: CASSVDPAGTDTQYF; DNA: TGTGCCAGCAGCGTAGACCCAGCGGGGACAGATACGCAGTATTTT
D: -; size: once; length: 13; V: TRBV2; J: TRBJ1-1; CDR3: CASSEQGGTEAFF; DNA: TGTGCCAGCAGTGAACAGGGCGGCACTGAAGCTTTCTTT
D: TRBD2; size: -; length: 16; V: TRBV5-6; J: TRBJ2-1; CDR3: CASSLPLAASYNEQFF; DNA: TGTGCCAGCAGCTTGCCCCTAGCGGCTTCCTACAATGAGCAGTTCTTC
D: -; size: -; length: 11; V: TRBV30; J: TRBJ2-7; CDR3: CAWLQGYEQYF; DNA: TGTGCCTGGCTACAGGGCTACGAGCAGTACTTC
D: TRBD1; size: few; length: 15; V: TRBV2; J: TRBJ1-1; CDR3: CASAGTGGSNTEAFF; DNA: TGTGCCAGCGCCGGGACAGGGGGCTCTAACACTGAAGCTTTCTTT
D: TRBD1; size: -; length: 21; V: TRBV4-1; J: TRBJ2-6; CDR3: CASSQGPYPGTGLSGANVLTF; DNA: TGCGCCAGCAGCCAAGGTCCGTACCCCGGGACAGGACTTTCTGGGGCCAACGTCCTGACTTTC
D: TRBD1; size: once; length: 18; V: TRBV25-1; J: TRBJ1-1; CDR3: CASSESGTGGASFSEAFF; DNA: TGTGCCAGCAGTGAATCGGGGACAGGGGGCGCTTCTTTTTCTGAAGCTTTCTTT
D: TRBD1; size: -; length: 14; V: TRBV10-3; J: TRBJ1-5; CDR3: CAISQGGGNQPQHF; DNA: TGTGCCATCAGCCAGGGGGGAGGCAATCAGCCCCAGCATTTT
D: TRBD1; size: -; length: 15; V: TRBV7-9; J: TRBJ1-6; CDR3: CASSLGTGDNSPLHF; DNA: TGTGCCAGCAGCTTAGGGACAGGGGATAATTCACCCCTCCACTTT
D: -; size: -; length: 15; V: TRBV3-1/TRBV3-2; J: TRBJ2-3; CDR3: CASSLRTWGTDTQYF; DNA: TGTGCCAGCAGCTTACGGACTTGGGGCACAGATACGCAGTATTTT
D: -; size: once; length: 13; V: TRBV24-1; J: TRBJ1-2; CDR3: CATSPDSYYGYTF; DNA: TGTGCCACCAGCCCCGACAGCTACTATGGCTACACCTTC